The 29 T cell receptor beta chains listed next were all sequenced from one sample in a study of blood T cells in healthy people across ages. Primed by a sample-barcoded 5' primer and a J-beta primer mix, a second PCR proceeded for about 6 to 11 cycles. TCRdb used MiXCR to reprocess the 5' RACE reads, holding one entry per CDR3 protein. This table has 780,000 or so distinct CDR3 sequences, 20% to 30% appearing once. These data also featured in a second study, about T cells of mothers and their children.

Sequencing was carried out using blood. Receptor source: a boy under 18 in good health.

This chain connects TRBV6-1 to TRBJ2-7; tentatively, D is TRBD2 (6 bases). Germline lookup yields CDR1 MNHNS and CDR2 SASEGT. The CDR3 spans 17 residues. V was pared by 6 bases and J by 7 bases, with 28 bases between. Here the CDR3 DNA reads TGTGCCAGCAGCCCTTCCCCCTGGCGGGACCCGACGCGGGAGCAGTACTTC. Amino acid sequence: CASSPSPWRDPTREQYF.

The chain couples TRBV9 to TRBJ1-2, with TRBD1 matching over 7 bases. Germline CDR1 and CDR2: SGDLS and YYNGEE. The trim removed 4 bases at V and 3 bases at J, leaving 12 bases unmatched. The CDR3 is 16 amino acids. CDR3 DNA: TGTGCCAGCAGCCCACGCGACAGGGCCTACGACTATGGCTACACCTTC. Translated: CASSPRDRAYDYGYTF. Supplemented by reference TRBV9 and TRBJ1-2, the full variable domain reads DSGVTQTPKHLITATGQRVTLRCSPRSGDLSVYWYQQSLDQGLQFLIQYYNGEERAKGNILERFSAQQFPDLHSELNLSSLELGDSALYFCASSPRDRAYDYGYTFGSGTRLTVV.

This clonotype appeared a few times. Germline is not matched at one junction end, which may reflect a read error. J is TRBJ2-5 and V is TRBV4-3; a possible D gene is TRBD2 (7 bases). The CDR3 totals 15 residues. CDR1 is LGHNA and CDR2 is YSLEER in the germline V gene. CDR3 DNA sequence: TGCGCCAGCAGCCAAGATCAGGGAGGGGGAGAGGCCCAGTACTTC. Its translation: CASSQDQGGGEAQYF.

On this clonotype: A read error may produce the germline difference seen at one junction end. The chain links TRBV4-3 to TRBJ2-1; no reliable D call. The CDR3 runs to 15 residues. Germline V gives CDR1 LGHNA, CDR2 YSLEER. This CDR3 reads CASSQVSTSYNGQFF. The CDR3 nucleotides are TGCGCCAGCAGCCAAGTAAGCACATCCTACAATGGGCAGTTCTTC.

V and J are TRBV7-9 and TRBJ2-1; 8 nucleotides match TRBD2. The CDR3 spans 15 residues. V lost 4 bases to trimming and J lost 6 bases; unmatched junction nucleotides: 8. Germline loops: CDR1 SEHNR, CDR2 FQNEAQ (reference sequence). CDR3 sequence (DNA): TGTGCCAGCAGCTCCGGACTAGCAGCCCCCAATGAGCAGTTCTTC. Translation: CASSSGLAAPNEQFF.

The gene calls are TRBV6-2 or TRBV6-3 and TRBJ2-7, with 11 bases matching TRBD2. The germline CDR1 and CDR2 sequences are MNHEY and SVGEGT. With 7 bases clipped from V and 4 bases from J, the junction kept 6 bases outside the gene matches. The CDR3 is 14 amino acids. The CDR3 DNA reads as TGTGCCAGCAACCGACTAGCGGGAACATACGAGCAGTACTTC. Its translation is CASNRLAGTYEQYF.

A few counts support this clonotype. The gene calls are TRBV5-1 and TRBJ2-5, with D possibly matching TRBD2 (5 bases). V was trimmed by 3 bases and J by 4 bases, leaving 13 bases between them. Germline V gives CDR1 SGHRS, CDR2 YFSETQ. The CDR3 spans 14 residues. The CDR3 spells CASSSRRGLETQYF. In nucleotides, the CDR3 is TGCGCCAGCAGCTCAAGACGGGGATTAGAGACCCAGTACTTC.

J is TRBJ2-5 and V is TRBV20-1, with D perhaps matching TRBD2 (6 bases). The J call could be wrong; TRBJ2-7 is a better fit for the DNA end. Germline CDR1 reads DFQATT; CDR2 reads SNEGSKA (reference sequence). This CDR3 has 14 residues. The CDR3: CSLDWGERPYEQYF. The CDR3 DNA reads TGCAGCCTCGACTGGGGGGAAAGGCCCTACGAGCAGTACTTC.

CDR3 nucleotide sequence: TGCAGCGTTCTTTCCGGGACAACTGAGAATGAGCAGTTCTTC. Its protein is CSVLSGTTENEQFF. The rearrangement joins TRBV29-1 to TRBJ2-7; the D gene is possibly TRBD1 (6 bases). Judging by the DNA end, TRBJ2-1 fits better; the J call may be wrong. Germline V gene data show CDR1 as SQVTM and CDR2 as ANQGSEA. The CDR3 is made up of 14 amino acids.

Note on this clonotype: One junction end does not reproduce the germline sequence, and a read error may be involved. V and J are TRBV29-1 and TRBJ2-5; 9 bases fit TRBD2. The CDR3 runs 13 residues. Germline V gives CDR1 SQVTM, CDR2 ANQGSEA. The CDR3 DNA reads TGCAGCGTTGGGGGGCCCCAGCGGGGGGAAGAGTTCTTC. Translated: CSVGGPQRGEEFF.

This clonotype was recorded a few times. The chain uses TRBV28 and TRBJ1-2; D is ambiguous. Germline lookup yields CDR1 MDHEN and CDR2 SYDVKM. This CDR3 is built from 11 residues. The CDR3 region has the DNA TGTGCGATAGCCCAGTACTATGGCTACACCTTC. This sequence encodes CAIAQYYGYTF.

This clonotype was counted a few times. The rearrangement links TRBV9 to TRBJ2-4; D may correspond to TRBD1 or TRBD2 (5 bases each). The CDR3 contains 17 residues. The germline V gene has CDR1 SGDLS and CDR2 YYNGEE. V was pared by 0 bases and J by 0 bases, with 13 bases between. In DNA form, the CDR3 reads TGTGCCAGCAGCGTAGAGGCAGGGCGGGTAGCCAAAAACATTCAGTACTTC. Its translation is CASSVEAGRVAKNIQYF.

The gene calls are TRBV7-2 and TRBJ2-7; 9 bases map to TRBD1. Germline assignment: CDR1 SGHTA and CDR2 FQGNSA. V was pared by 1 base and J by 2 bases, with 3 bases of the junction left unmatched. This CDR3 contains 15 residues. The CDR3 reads CASSLGGTGTYEQYF. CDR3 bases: TGTGCCAGCAGCTTAGGAGGGACAGGGACCTACGAGCAGTACTTC.

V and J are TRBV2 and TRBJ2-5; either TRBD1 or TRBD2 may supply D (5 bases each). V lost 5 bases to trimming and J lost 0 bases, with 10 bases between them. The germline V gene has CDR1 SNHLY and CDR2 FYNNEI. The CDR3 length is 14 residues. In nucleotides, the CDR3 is TGTGCCAGCAGTTGGGACGGGAACCAAGAGACCCAGTACTTC. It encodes CASSWDGNQETQYF. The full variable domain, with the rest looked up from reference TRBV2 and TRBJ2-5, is EPEVTQTPSHQVTQMGQEVILRCVPISNHLYFYWYRQILGQKVEFLVSFYNNEISEKSEIFDDQFSVERPDGSNFTLKIRSTKLEDSAMYFCASSWDGNQETQYFGPGTRLLVL.

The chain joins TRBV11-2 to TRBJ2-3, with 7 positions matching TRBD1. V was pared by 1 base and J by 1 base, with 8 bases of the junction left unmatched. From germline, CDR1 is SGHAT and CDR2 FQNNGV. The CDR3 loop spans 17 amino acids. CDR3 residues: CASSLVLGGIRTDTQYF. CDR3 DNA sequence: TGTGCCAGCAGCTTAGTTTTAGGGGGCATACGCACAGATACGCAGTATTTT.

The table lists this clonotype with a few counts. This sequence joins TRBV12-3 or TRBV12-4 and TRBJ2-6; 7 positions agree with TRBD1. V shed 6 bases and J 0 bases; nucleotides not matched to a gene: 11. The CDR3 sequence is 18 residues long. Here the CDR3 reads CASSMLGQSISGANVLTF. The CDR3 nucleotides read TGTGCCAGCAGCATGTTGGGACAGAGTATCTCTGGGGCCAACGTCCTGACTTTC.

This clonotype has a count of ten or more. The CDR3 DNA follows: TGTGCCAGCAGGGCCGGGACAGGTGATGTCGGGGAGCTGTTTTTT. This translates into CASRAGTGDVGELFF. The chain links TRBV2 to TRBJ2-2, with 8 bases identical to TRBD1. Germline V gene lookup returns CDR1 SNHLY and CDR2 FYNNEI. This CDR3 comprises 15 residues. V shed 6 bases and J 7 bases; nucleotides not matched to a gene: 10.

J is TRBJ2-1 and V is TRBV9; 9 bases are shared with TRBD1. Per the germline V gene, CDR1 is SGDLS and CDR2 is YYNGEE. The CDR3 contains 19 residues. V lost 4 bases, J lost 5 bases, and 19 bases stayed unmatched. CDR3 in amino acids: CASSPGDGLGTGRNNEQFF. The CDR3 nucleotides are TGTGCCAGCAGCCCCGGGGATGGGTTGGGGACAGGGCGAAACAATGAGCAGTTCTTC. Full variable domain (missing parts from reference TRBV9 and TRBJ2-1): DSGVTQTPKHLITATGQRVTLRCSPRSGDLSVYWYQQSLDQGLQFLIQYYNGEERAKGNILERFSAQQFPDLHSELNLSSLELGDSALYFCASSPGDGLGTGRNNEQFFGPGTRLTVL.

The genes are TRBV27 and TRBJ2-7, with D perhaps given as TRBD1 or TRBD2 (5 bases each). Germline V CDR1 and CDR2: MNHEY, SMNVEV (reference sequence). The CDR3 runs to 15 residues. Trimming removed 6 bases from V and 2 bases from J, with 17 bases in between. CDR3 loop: CASSPRGALPYEQYF. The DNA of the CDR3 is TGTGCCAGCAGCCCCCGGGGCGCTTTACCCTACGAGCAGTACTTC.

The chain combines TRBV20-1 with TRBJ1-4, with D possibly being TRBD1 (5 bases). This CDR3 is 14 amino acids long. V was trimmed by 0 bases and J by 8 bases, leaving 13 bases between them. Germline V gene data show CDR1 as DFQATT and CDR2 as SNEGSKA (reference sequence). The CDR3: CSARDARGGEKLFF. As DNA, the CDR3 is TGCAGTGCTAGAGATGCGCGGGGGGGAGAAAAACTGTTTTTT.

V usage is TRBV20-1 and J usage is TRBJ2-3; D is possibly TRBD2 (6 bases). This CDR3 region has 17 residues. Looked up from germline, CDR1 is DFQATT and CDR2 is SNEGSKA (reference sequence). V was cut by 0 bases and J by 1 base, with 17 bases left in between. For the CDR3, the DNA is TGCAGTGCTAGAGATTACTTAGTAGCGGCCCGCACAGATACGCAGTATTTT. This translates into CSARDYLVAARTDTQYF.

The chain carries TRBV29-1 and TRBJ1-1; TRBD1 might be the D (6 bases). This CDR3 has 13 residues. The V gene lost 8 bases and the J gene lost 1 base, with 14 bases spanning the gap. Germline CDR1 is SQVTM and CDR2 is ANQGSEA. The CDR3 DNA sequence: TGCAGCACGGGAGGGGGGGAGAACACTGAAGCTTTCTTT. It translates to CSTGGGENTEAFF.

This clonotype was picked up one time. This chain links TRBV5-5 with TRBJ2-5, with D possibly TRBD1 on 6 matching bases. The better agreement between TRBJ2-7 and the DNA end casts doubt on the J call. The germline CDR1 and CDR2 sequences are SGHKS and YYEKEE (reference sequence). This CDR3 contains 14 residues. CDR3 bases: TGTGCCAGCAGCTGGGACACCTTAATCTACGAGCAGTACTTC. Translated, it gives CASSWDTLIYEQYF.

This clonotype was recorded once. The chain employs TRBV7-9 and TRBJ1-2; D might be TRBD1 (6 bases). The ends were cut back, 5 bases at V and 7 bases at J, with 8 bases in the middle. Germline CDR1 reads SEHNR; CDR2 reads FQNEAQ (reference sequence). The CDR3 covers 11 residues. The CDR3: CASSPGAGYTF. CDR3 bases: TGTGCCAGCAGCCCAGGGGCTGGCTACACCTTC.

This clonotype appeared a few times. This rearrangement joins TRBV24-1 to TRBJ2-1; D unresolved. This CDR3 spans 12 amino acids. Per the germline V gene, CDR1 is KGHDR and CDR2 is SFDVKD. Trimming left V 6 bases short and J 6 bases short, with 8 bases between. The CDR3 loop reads CATSKTGNEQFF. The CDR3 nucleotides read TGTGCCACCAGTAAGACGGGCAATGAGCAGTTCTTC.

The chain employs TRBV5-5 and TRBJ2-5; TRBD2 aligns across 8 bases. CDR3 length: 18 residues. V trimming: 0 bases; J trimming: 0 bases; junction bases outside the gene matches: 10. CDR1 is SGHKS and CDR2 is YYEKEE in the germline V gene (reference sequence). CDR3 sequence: CASSLEWASGPYQETQYF. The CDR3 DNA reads TGTGCCAGCAGCTTGGAGTGGGCTAGCGGGCCTTACCAAGAGACCCAGTACTTC.

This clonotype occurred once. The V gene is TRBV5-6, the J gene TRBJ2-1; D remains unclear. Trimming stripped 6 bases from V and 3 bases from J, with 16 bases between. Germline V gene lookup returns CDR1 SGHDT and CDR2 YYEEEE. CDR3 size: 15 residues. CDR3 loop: CASNEAPLIYNEQFF. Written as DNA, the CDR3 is TGTGCCAGCAATGAAGCTCCGCTTATCTACAATGAGCAGTTCTTC.

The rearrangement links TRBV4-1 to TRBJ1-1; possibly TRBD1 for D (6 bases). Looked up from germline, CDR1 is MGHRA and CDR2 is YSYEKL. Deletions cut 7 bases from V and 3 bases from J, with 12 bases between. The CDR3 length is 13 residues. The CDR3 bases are TGCGCCAGCAAGCAGGGGCGCGACACTGAAGCTTTCTTT. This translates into CASKQGRDTEAFF.

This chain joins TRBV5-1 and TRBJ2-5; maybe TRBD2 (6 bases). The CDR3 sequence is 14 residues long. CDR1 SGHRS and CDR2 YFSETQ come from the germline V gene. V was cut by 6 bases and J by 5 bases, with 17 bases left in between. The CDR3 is CASTLGEVGETQYF. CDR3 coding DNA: TGCGCCAGCACCCTCGGGGAGGTCGGGGAGACCCAGTACTTC.